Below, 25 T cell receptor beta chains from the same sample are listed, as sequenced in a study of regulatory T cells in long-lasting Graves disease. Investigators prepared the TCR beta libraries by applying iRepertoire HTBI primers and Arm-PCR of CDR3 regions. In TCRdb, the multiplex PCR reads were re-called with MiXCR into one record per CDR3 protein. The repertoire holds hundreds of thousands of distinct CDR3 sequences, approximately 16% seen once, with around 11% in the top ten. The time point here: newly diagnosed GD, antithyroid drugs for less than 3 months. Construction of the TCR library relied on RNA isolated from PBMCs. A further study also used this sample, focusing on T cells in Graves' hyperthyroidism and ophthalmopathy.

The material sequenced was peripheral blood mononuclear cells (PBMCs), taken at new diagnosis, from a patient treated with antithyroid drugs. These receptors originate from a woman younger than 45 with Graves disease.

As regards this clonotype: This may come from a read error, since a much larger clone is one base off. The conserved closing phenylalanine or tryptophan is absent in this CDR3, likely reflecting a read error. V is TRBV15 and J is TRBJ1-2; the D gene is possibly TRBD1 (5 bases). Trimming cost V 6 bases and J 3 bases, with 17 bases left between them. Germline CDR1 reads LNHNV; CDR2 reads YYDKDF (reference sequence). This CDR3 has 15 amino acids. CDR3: CATRKLRDIDYGYTS. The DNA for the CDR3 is TGTGCCACCAGGAAACTCAGGGATATAGACTATGGCTACACCTCC.

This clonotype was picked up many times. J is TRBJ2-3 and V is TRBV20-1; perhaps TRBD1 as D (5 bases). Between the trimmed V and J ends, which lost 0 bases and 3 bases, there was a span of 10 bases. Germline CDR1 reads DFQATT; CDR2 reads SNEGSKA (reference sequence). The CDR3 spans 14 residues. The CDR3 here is CSARDPRETDTQYF. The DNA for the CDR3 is TGCAGTGCTAGAGATCCCAGGGAAACAGATACGCAGTATTTT.

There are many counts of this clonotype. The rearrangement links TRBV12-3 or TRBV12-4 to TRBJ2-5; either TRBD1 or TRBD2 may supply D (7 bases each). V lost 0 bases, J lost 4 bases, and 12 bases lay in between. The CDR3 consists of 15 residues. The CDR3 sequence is CASSLATGRGETQYF. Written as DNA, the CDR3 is TGTGCCAGCAGTTTAGCGACAGGGAGGGGAGAGACCCAGTACTTC.

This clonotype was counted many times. CDR3 DNA: TGTGCCAGCAGGGCTAGCGGGGGGCGTTCCTACGAGCAGTACTTC. This codes for CASRASGGRSYEQYF. The rearrangement joins TRBV28 to TRBJ2-7; 11 bases agree with TRBD2. The CDR3 totals 15 residues. Germline V lookup: CDR1 MDHEN, CDR2 SYDVKM. The V gene end was trimmed by 6 bases and the J gene end by 1 base; junction bases not matched to a gene: 5.

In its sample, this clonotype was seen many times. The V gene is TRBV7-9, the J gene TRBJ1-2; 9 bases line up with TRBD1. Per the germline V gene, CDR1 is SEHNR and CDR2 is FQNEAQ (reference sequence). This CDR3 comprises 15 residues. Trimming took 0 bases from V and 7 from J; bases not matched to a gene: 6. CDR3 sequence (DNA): TGTGCCAGCAGCTTAGCGGGGGACAGGGCCGGTGGCTACACCTTC. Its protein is CASSLAGDRAGGYTF.

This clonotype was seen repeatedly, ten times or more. The CDR3 loop is CASSFQGPAAGAYEQYF. CDR3 DNA sequence: TGTGCCAGCAGTTTCCAGGGGCCCGCGGCGGGAGCCTACGAGCAGTACTTC. This chain uses TRBV27 with TRBJ2-7, with D perhaps TRBD2 (7 bases). V gave up 3 bases and J gave up 2 bases, with 20 bases separating them. The CDR3 totals 17 residues. Germline V gene lookup returns CDR1 MNHEY and CDR2 SMNVEV (reference sequence).

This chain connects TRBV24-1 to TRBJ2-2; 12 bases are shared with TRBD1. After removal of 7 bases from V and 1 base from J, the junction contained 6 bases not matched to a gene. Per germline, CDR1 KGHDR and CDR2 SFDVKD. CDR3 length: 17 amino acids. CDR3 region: CATSHRDRGQNTGELFF. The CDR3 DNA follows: TGTGCCACCAGCCACCGGGACAGGGGGCAGAACACCGGGGAGCTGTTTTTT.

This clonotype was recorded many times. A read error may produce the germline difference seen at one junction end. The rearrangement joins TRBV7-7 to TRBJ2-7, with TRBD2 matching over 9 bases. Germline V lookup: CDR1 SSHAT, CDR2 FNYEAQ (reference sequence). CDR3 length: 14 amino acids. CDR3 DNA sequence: TGTGCTAGCAGCCCTATAGCGGGAGACTACGAGCAGTACTTC. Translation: CASSPIAGDYEQYF.

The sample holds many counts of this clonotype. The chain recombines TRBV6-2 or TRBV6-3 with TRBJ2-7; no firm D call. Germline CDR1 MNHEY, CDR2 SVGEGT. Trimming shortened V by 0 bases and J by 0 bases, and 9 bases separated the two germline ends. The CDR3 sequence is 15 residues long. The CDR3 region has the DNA TGTGCCAGCAGTTACTCAAGGGAAACCTCCTACGAGCAGTACTTC. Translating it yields CASSYSRETSYEQYF.

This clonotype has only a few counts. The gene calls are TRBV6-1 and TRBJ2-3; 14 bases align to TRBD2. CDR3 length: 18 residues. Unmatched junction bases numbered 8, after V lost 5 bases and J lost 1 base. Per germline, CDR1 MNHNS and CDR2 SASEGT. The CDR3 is CASSTGTSGRRGTDTQYF. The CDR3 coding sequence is TGTGCCAGCAGTACCGGGACTAGCGGGAGAAGGGGCACAGATACGCAGTATTTT.

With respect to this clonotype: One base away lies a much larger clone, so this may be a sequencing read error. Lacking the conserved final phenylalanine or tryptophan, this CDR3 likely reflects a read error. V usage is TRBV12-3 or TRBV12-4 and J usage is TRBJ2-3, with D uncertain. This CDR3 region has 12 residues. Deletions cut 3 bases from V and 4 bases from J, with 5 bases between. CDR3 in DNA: TGTGCCAGCAGTTTTAGGTCAGATACGCAGTATTCT. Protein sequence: CASSFRSDTQYS.

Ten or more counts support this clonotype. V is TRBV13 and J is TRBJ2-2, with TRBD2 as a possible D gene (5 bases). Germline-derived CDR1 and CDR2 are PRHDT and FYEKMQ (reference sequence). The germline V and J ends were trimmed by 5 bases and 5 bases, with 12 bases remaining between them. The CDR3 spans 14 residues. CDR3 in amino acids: CASSPPGWTGELFF. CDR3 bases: TGTGCCAGCAGCCCCCCGGGGTGGACCGGGGAGCTGTTTTTT.

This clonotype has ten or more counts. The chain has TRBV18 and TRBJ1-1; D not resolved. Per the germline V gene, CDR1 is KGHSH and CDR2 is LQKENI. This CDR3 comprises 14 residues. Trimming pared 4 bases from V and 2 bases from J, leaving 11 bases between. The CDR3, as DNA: TGTGCCAGCTCACTCCCGGAGGATAACACTGAAGCTTTCTTT. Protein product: CASSLPEDNTEAFF.

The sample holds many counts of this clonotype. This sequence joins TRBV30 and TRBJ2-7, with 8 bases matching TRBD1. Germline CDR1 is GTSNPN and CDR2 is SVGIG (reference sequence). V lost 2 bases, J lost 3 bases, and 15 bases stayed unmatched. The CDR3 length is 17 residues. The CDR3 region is CAWSKTIPGQVYYEQYF. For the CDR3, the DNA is TGTGCCTGGAGTAAAACGATACCGGGACAGGTTTACTACGAGCAGTACTTC.

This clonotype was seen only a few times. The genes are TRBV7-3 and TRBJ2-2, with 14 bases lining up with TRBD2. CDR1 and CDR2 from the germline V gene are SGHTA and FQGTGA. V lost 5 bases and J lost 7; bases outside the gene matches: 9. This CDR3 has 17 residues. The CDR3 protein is CASSRTGTSGRDGELFF. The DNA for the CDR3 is TGTGCCAGCAGCCGTACCGGGACTAGCGGGAGAGACGGGGAGCTGTTTTTT.

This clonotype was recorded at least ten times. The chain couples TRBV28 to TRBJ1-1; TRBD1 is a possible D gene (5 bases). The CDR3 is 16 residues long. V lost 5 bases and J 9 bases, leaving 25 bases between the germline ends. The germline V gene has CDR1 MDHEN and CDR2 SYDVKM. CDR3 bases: TGTGCCAGCAGTCCTCTCTCCCTTCTCGGGGCATCCAAAGCTTTCTTT. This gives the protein CASSPLSLLGASKAFF.

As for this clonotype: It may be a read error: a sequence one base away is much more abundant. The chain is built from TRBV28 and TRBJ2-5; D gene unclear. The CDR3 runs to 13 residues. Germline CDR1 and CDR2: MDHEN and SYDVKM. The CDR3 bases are TGTGCCAGTAAGACATTCCCCCAAGGGACCCAGTACTTC. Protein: CASKTFPQGTQYF.

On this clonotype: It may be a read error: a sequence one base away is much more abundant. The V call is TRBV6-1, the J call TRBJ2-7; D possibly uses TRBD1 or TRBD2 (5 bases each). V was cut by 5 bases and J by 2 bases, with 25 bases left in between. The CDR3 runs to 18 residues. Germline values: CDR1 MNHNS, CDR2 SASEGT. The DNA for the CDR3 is TGTGCCAGCAGTCCCCCCCGGGGACGGCGAGTAACAACCTACGAGCAGTACTTC. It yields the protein CASSPPRGRRVTTYEQYF.

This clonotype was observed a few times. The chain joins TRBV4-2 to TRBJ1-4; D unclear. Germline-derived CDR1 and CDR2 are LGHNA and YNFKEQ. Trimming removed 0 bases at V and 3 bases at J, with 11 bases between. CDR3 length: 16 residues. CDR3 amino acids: CASSQDWRNSNEKLFF. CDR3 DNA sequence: TGTGCCAGCAGCCAAGATTGGCGGAACTCTAATGAAAAACTGTTTTTT.

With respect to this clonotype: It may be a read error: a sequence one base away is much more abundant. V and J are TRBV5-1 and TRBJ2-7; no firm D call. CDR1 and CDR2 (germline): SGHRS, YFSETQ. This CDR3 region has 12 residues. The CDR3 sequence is CTSSLSPGEQYF. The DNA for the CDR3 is TGCACCAGCAGCTTGTCTCCCGGGGAGCAGTACTTC.

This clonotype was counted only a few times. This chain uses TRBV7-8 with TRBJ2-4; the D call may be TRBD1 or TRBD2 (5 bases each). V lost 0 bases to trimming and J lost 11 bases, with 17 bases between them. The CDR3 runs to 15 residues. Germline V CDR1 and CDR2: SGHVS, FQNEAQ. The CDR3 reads CASSLAEAGNLVQYF. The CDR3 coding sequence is TGTGCCAGCAGCTTAGCGGAGGCAGGGAATCTTGTTCAGTACTTC.

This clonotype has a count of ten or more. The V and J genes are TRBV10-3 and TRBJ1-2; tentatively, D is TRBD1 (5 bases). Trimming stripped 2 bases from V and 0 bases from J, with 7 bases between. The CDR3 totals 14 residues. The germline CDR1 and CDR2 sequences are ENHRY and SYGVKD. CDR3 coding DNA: TGTGCCATCAGTGAGCAGGGTACTAACTATGGCTACACCTTC. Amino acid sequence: CAISEQGTNYGYTF.

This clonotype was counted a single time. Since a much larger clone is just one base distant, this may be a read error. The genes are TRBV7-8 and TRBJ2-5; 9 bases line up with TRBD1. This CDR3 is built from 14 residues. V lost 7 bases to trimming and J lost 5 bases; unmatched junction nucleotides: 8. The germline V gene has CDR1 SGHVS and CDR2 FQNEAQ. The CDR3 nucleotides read TGTGCCAGCAATCTAAACAGGGGGCACGAGACCCAGTACTTC. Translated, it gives CASNLNRGHETQYF.

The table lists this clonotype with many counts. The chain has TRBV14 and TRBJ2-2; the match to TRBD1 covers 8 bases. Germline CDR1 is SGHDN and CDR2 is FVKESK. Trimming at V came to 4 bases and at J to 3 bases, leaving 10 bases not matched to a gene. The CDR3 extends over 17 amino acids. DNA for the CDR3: TGTGCCAGCAGCCCGCCCCCGGGACAGGTCGACACCGGGGAGCTGTTTTTT. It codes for CASSPPPGQVDTGELFF.

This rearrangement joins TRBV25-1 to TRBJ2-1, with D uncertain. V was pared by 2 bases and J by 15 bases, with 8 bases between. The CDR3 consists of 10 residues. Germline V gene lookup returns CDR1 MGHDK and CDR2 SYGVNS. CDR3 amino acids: CASSEGNLFF. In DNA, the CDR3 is TGTGCCAGCAGTGAAGGGAACCTGTTCTTC.